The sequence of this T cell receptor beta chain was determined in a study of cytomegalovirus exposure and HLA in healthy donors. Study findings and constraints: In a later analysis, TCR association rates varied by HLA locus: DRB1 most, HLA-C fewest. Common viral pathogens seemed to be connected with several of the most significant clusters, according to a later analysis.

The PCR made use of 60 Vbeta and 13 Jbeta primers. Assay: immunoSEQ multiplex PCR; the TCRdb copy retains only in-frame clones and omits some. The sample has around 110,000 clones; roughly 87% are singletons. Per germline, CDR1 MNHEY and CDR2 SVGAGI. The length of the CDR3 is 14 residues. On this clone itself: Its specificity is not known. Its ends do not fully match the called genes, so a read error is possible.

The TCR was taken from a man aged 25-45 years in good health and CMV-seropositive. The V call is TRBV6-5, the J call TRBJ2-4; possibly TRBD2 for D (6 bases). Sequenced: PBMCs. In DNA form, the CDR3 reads TGTGCCAGCAAGGGCGGGGCCGCCAAAAACAGTCAGTACTTC. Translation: CASKGGAAKNSQYF.